Presented here are 2 T cell receptor beta chains from one specimen sequenced in a study of breast tumors, draining lymph nodes, adjacent tissues. Axillary draining lymph nodes of breast cancer patients supplied the node samples. MiXCR, run by TCRdb on the multiplex PCR reads, gives a single entry per CDR3 protein. The data show around 130,000 distinct CDR3 sequences, about 20% seen once. The sample was axillary lymph node tissue. The receptors shown here come from a female donor with breast cancer. Some clones in this sample may be carry-over from other donors' samples.

CDR3 protein: CSAVRGGRGYEQYF. DNA of the CDR3: TGCAGTGCTGTTCGGGGGGGCCGGGGCTACGAGCAGTACTTC. The J gene is TRBJ2-7, the V gene TRBV20-1, with TRBD2 identical over 8 bases. The CDR3 sequence is 14 residues long. Per the germline V gene, CDR1 is DFQATT and CDR2 is SNEGSKA (reference sequence). The V gene end was trimmed by 5 bases and the J gene end by 3 bases; junction bases not matched to a gene: 9.

This clonotype was seen at least ten times. This chain links TRBV19 with TRBJ1-5; D perhaps matches TRBD1 (5 bases). The germline V and J ends were trimmed by 3 bases and 1 base, with 10 bases remaining between them. The CDR3 runs 15 residues. Per the germline V gene, CDR1 is LNHDA and CDR2 is SQIVND (reference sequence). In nucleotides, the CDR3 is TGTGCCAGTAGTATCCTGGGGGGGAGCAATCAGCCCCAGCATTTT. Residues: CASSILGGSNQPQHF. Looking up the rest from reference TRBV19 and TRBJ1-5 gives the full variable domain: DGGITQSPKYLFRKEGQNVTLSCEQNLNHDAMYWYRQDPGQGLRLIYYSQIVNDFQKGDIAEGYSVSREKKESFPLTVTSAQKNPTAFYLCASSILGGSNQPQHFGDGTRLSIL.